The source of this T cell receptor (beta chain) is a study of blood T cell repertoires in COVID-19. Clones were read by immunoSEQ multiplex PCR, and TCRdb kept only the in-frame ones, dropping some. Of 100,000 to 150,000 clones in the sample, 85% were seen once. The TCR sequence derives from a man older than 75 with active or convalescent COVID-19. The specimen sequenced was peripheral blood.

The CDR3 DNA is TGTGCCAGCAGCAAAGGAGCATGGTACACTGAAGCTTTCTTT. Its protein product is CASSKGAWYTEAFF. The chain employs TRBV21-1 and TRBJ1-1. TRBV21-1 corresponds to a pseudogene. This CDR3 comprises 14 residues.